The next 19 T cell receptor beta chains were all read from a single sample in a study of T cell responses to AZD1222 COVID-19 vaccine. This table comes from immunoSEQ multiplex PCR, and its TCRdb copy is limited to in-frame clones, with some not included. The sample has about 140,000 clones, roughly 89% seen once. Sequences were derived from peripheral blood, sampled on day 0 of AZD1222 vaccination. These receptors were taken from an adult in good health.

The chain combines TRBV7-9 with TRBJ1-5; D gene uncertain. Germline V CDR1 and CDR2: SEHNR, FQNEAQ (reference sequence). Trimming stripped 5 bases from V and 7 bases from J, with 15 bases between. The CDR3 totals 14 residues. CDR3 nucleotides: TGTGCCAGCAGCCTTGGGCCATCCAACCAGCCCCAGCATTTT. Translating gives CASSLGPSNQPQHF.

This clone showed up just once. This sample includes further DNA sequences coding for the same CDR3. The chain links TRBV6-6 to TRBJ2-7, with a weak D call TRBD2 (6 bases). In germline, CDR1 is MNHNY, CDR2 SVGAGI (reference sequence). V gave up 7 bases and J gave up 4 bases, with 8 bases separating them. The CDR3 covers 11 residues. This chain's CDR3 is CASTAGYEQYF. The CDR3 coding sequence is TGTGCCAGCACTGCGGGGTACGAGCAGTACTTC.

V gene TRBV5-4 combines with J gene TRBJ1-1; D is undetermined. V was clipped by 3 bases and J by 2 bases, with 8 bases between them. Germline loops: CDR1 SGHNT, CDR2 YYREEE (reference sequence). The CDR3 consists of 13 residues. The CDR3 nucleotides read TGTGCCAGCAGCTACCATACTAACACTGAAGCTTTCTTT. This gives the protein CASSYHTNTEAFF.

CDR3 amino acids: CASSMEGWGYTF. The CDR3 nucleotides are TGTGCCAGTAGTATGGAGGGTTGGGGCTACACCTTC. The chain combines TRBV19 with TRBJ1-2, with D uncertain. In germline, CDR1 is LNHDA, CDR2 SQIVND (reference sequence). The CDR3 is 12 residues long. Trimming removed 3 bases from V and 8 bases from J, with 10 bases in between.

The chain couples TRBV7-9 to TRBJ2-5; D is ambiguous. Deletions cut 5 bases from V and 3 bases from J, with 13 bases between. The CDR3 is made up of 14 amino acids. CDR1 is SEHNR and CDR2 is FQNEAQ in the germline V gene (reference sequence). This chain's CDR3 is CASSTYQRKETQYF. CDR3 in DNA: TGTGCCAGCAGCACGTACCAGAGAAAAGAGACCCAGTACTTC.

The chain has TRBV5-4 and TRBJ2-7; 12 bases match TRBD2. V shed 4 bases and J 2 bases; nucleotides not matched to a gene: 7. The V gene's germline CDR1 is SGHNT and CDR2 YYREEE (reference sequence). The CDR3 extends over 16 amino acids. CDR3 protein: CASSRGTSGRPYEQYF. The CDR3 DNA is TGTGCCAGCAGCCGAGGGACTAGCGGGCGGCCCTACGAGCAGTACTTC. Full variable domain (remainder filled in from reference TRBV5-4 and TRBJ2-7): ETGVTQSPTHLIKTRGQQVTLRCSSQSGHNTVSWYQQALGQGPQFIFQYYREEENGRGNFPPRFSGLQFPNYSSELNVNALELDDSALYLCASSRGTSGRPYEQYFGPGTRLTVT.

This clone appeared a single time. The chain joins TRBV2 to TRBJ1-1; tentatively, D is TRBD1 (6 bases). The length of the CDR3 is 12 residues. Trimming left V 5 bases short and J 5 bases short, with 9 bases between. CDR1 is SNHLY, CDR2 FYNNEI, per germline. The CDR3 spells CASSPTGTEAFF. The CDR3 DNA reads TGTGCCAGCAGTCCCACAGGGACTGAAGCTTTCTTT. Looking up the rest from reference TRBV2 and TRBJ1-1 gives the full variable domain: EPEVTQTPSHQVTQMGQEVILRCVPISNHLYFYWYRQILGQKVEFLVSFYNNEISEKSEIFDDQFSVERPDGSNFTLKIRSTKLEDSAMYFCASSPTGTEAFFGQGTRLTVV.

The chain carries TRBV9 and TRBJ1-1; D gene uncertain. Germline assignment: CDR1 SGDLS and CDR2 YYNGEE. CDR3 length equals 14 residues. V lost 1 base and J lost 1, with 8 bases in between. CDR3 sequence (DNA): TGTGCCAGCAGCGTAACGGGAGCGAACACTGAAGCTTTCTTT. Amino acids: CASSVTGANTEAFF. The variable domain in full, with the rest retrieved from reference TRBV9 and TRBJ1-1, is DSGVTQTPKHLITATGQRVTLRCSPRSGDLSVYWYQQSLDQGLQFLIQYYNGEERAKGNILERFSAQQFPDLHSELNLSSLELGDSALYFCASSVTGANTEAFFGQGTRLTVV.

The V and J genes are TRBV28 and TRBJ1-6; D possibly corresponds to TRBD1 (5 bases). CDR3 length: 14 residues. Per germline, CDR1 MDHEN and CDR2 SYDVKM. Trimming removed 4 bases from V and 7 bases from J, with 11 bases in between. The CDR3 spells CASSSGGGNSPLHF. The DNA of the CDR3 is TGTGCCAGCAGTTCCGGGGGGGGGAATTCACCCCTCCACTTT.

This clone was counted a single time. The chain employs TRBV5-3 and TRBJ1-3; TRBD1 aligns across 7 bases. TRBV5-3 is designated an ORF whose function remains uncertain. The CDR3 is 16 amino acids. V was pared by 1 base and J by 1 base, with 5 bases of the junction left unmatched. CDR3 protein: CARSLCDRVSGNTIYF. CDR3 in DNA: TGTGCCAGAAGCTTGTGTGACAGGGTGTCTGGAAACACCATATATTTT.

The chain has TRBV7-9 and TRBJ1-5, with TRBD1 identical over 7 bases. Germline V gene sequence: CDR1 SEHNR, CDR2 FQNEAQ (reference sequence). The V and J ends lost 5 bases and 4 bases, in that order; junction bases with no gene match: 5. CDR3 size: 14 residues. Written as DNA, the CDR3 is TGTGCCAGCAGCCAGACAGGGCCAAATCAGCCCCAGCATTTT. This codes for CASSQTGPNQPQHF.

J is TRBJ2-5 and V is TRBV5-1; D is ambiguous. This CDR3 region has 14 residues. The ends were cut back, 0 bases at V and 4 bases at J, with 10 bases in the middle. CDR1 and CDR2 (germline): SGHRS, YFSETQ. The DNA for the CDR3 is TGCGCCAGCAGCTTGGCCGGCGTTTTAGAGACCCAGTACTTC. Protein: CASSLAGVLETQYF.

The chain recombines TRBV6-5 with TRBJ1-5; D not certain. The CDR3 runs 14 residues. Germline CDR1 is MNHEY and CDR2 is SVGAGI. V lost 11 bases and J lost 2, with 16 bases in between. The CDR3 DNA reads as TGTGCCTCCCAAACATTCTACGGCAATCAGCCCCAGCATTTT. It yields the protein CASQTFYGNQPQHF.

CDR3 amino acids: CASRFFSGVSGANVLTF. Written as DNA, the CDR3 is TGTGCCAGCAGGTTCTTTTCTGGCGTCTCTGGGGCCAACGTCCTGACTTTC. The chain is built from TRBV11-2 and TRBJ2-6; D is undetermined. Deletions cut 6 bases from V and 0 bases from J, with 15 bases between. Germline V gives CDR1 SGHAT, CDR2 FQNNGV. The CDR3 contains 17 residues. Variable domain in full (rest from reference TRBV11-2 and TRBJ2-6): EAGVAQSPRYKIIEKRQSVAFWCNPISGHATLYWYQQILGQGPKLLIQFQNNGVVDDSQLPKDRFSAERLKGVDSTLKIQPAKLEDSAVYLCASRFFSGVSGANVLTFGAGSRLTVL.

The genes are TRBV11-2 and TRBJ2-7; possibly TRBD1 or TRBD2 for D (5 bases each). Germline CDR1 reads SGHAT; CDR2 reads FQNNGV. The CDR3 runs to 15 residues. Between the trimmed V and J ends, which lost 3 bases and 0 bases, there was a span of 12 bases. The CDR3 loop reads CASSFGDARSYEQYF. The CDR3 DNA sequence: TGTGCCAGCAGCTTCGGGGACGCCCGCTCCTACGAGCAGTACTTC.

This chain links TRBV30 with TRBJ1-1; D possibly corresponds to TRBD1 (5 bases). The CDR3 is 14 amino acids. CDR1 and CDR2 (germline): GTSNPN, SVGIG (reference sequence). V was pared by 2 bases and J by 1 base, with 11 bases between. The CDR3 sequence: CAWSIRGGNTEAFF. CDR3 bases: TGTGCCTGGAGTATCCGGGGCGGGAACACTGAAGCTTTCTTT. Combining the CDR3 with reference TRBV30 and TRBJ1-1 gives the whole variable domain SQTIHQWPATLVQPVGSPLSLECTVEGTSNPNLYWYRQAAGRGLQLLFYSVGIGQISSEVPQNLSASRPQDRQFILSSKKLLLSDSGFYLCAWSIRGGNTEAFFGQGTRLTVV.

This sequence joins TRBV3-1 (or the pseudogene TRBV3-2) and TRBJ2-1; D perhaps matches TRBD2 (5 bases). V dropped 1 base and J dropped 0 bases, with 19 bases sitting between them. The length of the CDR3 is 19 residues. The germline CDR1 and CDR2 sequences are LGHDT and YNNKEL (reference sequence). The CDR3 nucleotides read TGTGCCAGCAGCCAAGTAGGTGAGGGATCGACTTTCTCCTACAATGAGCAGTTCTTC. Translated: CASSQVGEGSTFSYNEQFF.

The chain uses TRBV9 and TRBJ2-5, with D unclear. Trimming took 0 bases from V and 5 from J, leaving 11 bases between them. The CDR3 has 14 amino acids. Germline V gene sequence: CDR1 SGDLS, CDR2 YYNGEE. CDR3 protein: CASSVGGGRETQYF. The CDR3 nucleotides read TGTGCCAGCAGCGTAGGAGGCGGAAGGGAGACCCAGTACTTC. The whole variable domain, filled in from reference TRBV9 and TRBJ2-5, reads DSGVTQTPKHLITATGQRVTLRCSPRSGDLSVYWYQQSLDQGLQFLIQYYNGEERAKGNILERFSAQQFPDLHSELNLSSLELGDSALYFCASSVGGGRETQYFGPGTRLLVL.

The chain uses TRBV19 and TRBJ1-1; D not certain. This CDR3 comprises 15 residues. Germline CDR1 and CDR2: LNHDA and SQIVND (reference sequence). The V and J ends lost 8 bases and 1 base respectively, with 17 bases between them. CDR3 loop: CASSLGNAANTEAFF. The CDR3 nucleotides are TGTGCCAGTTCCCTAGGGAACGCAGCGAACACTGAAGCTTTCTTT.